Shown below are 27 T cell receptor beta chains from a single sample sequenced in a study of shared clonotypes between healthy human individuals. TCRdb's copy holds only in-frame clones and misses some; the assay was immunoSEQ multiplex PCR. The data contain approximately 500,000 clones, approximately 95% of them seen just once; the ten biggest clones take up approximately 0.062%. Sequencing was done on a sample of naive CD4+ T cells sorted from blood. Subset: CD45RA+ positively selected. The receptors were gathered from a woman aged 25 to 39 in good health.

The chain employs TRBV19 and TRBJ2-7, with D perhaps matching TRBD2 (7 bases). The CDR3 sequence is 17 residues long. The V end was cut by 5 bases, the J end by 2 bases, with 22 bases between. Germline CDR1 is LNHDA and CDR2 is SQIVND (reference sequence). CDR3 bases: TGTGCCAGTAGTCTCAACGGGGACGGGGGGCTAACCTACGAGCAGTACTTC. It specifies CASSLNGDGGLTYEQYF.

CDR3 sequence: CASTQGGHNTEAFF. The DNA of the CDR3 is TGTGCCAGTACCCAAGGAGGGCACAACACTGAAGCTTTCTTT. The V gene is TRBV19, the J gene TRBJ1-1; the D is unclear. The CDR3 contains 14 residues. Germline-derived CDR1 and CDR2 are LNHDA and SQIVND (reference sequence). The V gene lost 7 bases and the J gene lost 2 bases, with 14 bases spanning the gap.

CDR3: CSAGQGSTEAFF. The DNA of the CDR3 is TGCAGCGCGGGACAGGGGAGCACTGAAGCTTTCTTT. The gene calls are TRBV29-1 and TRBJ1-1, with TRBD1 identical over 10 bases. The CDR3 is 12 amino acids. Germline V CDR1 and CDR2: SQVTM, ANQGSEA. J lost 4 bases, V lost 7 bases, and 3 bases had no gene match. Based on the CDR3 plus reference TRBV29-1 and TRBJ1-1, the full variable domain is SAVISQKPSRDICQRGTSLTIQCQVDSQVTMMFWYRQQPGQSLTLIATANQGSEATYESGFVIDKFPISRPNLTFSTLTVSNMSPEDSSIYLCSAGQGSTEAFFGQGTRLTVV.

The chain couples TRBV6-5 to TRBJ2-3; 8 nucleotides agree with TRBD2. The CDR3 totals 16 residues. CDR1 and CDR2 from the germline V gene are MNHEY and SVGAGI. J gave up 3 bases and V 2 bases, and 7 bases lay outside the gene matches. The CDR3 reads CASSYGAGDGTDTQYF. The CDR3 DNA is TGTGCCAGCAGTTACGGAGCGGGAGATGGGACAGATACGCAGTATTTT.

This chain connects TRBV2 to TRBJ1-2; D remains unclear. V lost 5 bases, J lost 8 bases, and 18 bases lay in between. CDR1 and CDR2 (germline): SNHLY, FYNNEI. The CDR3 has 14 residues. CDR3 sequence: CASSPRNQPQGYTF. DNA for the CDR3: TGTGCCAGCAGTCCCCGAAATCAACCGCAGGGCTACACCTTC. The variable domain in full, with the rest retrieved from reference TRBV2 and TRBJ1-2, is EPEVTQTPSHQVTQMGQEVILRCVPISNHLYFYWYRQILGQKVEFLVSFYNNEISEKSEIFDDQFSVERPDGSNFTLKIRSTKLEDSAMYFCASSPRNQPQGYTFGSGTRLTVV.

CDR3 DNA: TGCGCCAGCAAAGCGGGAGAACACTCCTACAATGAGCAGTTCTTC. This translates into CASKAGEHSYNEQFF. The genes are TRBV5-1 and TRBJ2-1; 8 nucleotides line up with TRBD2. V shed 6 bases, J shed 0 bases, and the junction held 5 bases outside the gene matches. The CDR3 is 15 residues long. Germline assignment: CDR1 SGHRS and CDR2 YFSETQ.

The V and J genes are TRBV4-1 and TRBJ1-2, with D possibly TRBD1 on 5 matching bases. The ends were cut back, 0 bases at V and 2 bases at J, with 7 bases in the middle. CDR1 MGHRA and CDR2 YSYEKL come from the germline V gene. The CDR3 has 14 residues. The CDR3 loop is CASSQDAGNYGYTF. DNA of the CDR3: TGCGCCAGCAGCCAAGATGCAGGGAACTATGGCTACACCTTC.

J is TRBJ2-3 and V is TRBV6-4; 9 positions agree with TRBD2. The V gene end was trimmed by 1 base and the J gene end by 7 bases; junction bases not matched to a gene: 6. CDR1 and CDR2 from the germline V gene are MRHNA and SNTAGT. The CDR3 has 15 amino acids. The CDR3 region is CASSDLAGAFYTQYF. In nucleotides, the CDR3 is TGTGCCAGCAGTGACTTAGCGGGAGCGTTTTATACGCAGTATTTT.

V is TRBV6-5 and J is TRBJ2-6; D ambiguous. V was clipped by 6 bases and J by 4 bases, with 10 bases between them. Germline loops: CDR1 MNHEY, CDR2 SVGAGI. The CDR3 contains 14 residues. For the CDR3, the DNA is TGTGCCAGCAGCCGAGGATCCGGGGCCAACGTCCTGACTTTC. Translated: CASSRGSGANVLTF.

CDR3 bases: TGTGCCAGCAGTTACGGACTGACGCGCCATGGCTACACCTTC. It yields the protein CASSYGLTRHGYTF. The chain employs TRBV6-5 and TRBJ1-2, with D uncertain. The V end lost 2 bases, the J end lost 6 bases, and 13 bases lay between the germline ends. The CDR3 extends over 14 amino acids. Germline V gene lookup returns CDR1 MNHEY and CDR2 SVGAGI.

This sequence joins TRBV29-1 and TRBJ2-2, with 10 bases that match TRBD2. V lost 1 base to trimming and J lost 6 bases; unmatched junction nucleotides: 2. Germline CDR1 is SQVTM and CDR2 is ANQGSEA. The length of the CDR3 is 14 residues. CDR3: CSVEGLAGAGELFF. The CDR3 coding sequence is TGCAGCGTTGAAGGTCTAGCGGGAGCCGGGGAGCTGTTTTTT.

The chain couples TRBV19 to TRBJ2-6; no reliable D call. V gave up 1 base and J gave up 1 base, with 5 bases separating them. From germline, CDR1 is LNHDA and CDR2 SQIVND (reference sequence). The CDR3 covers 15 residues. Written as DNA, the CDR3 is TGTGCCAGTAGTATAGTTGAATCTGGGGCCAACGTCCTGACTTTC. This translates into CASSIVESGANVLTF.

The J gene is TRBJ2-7, the V gene TRBV2, with 7 bases that match TRBD2. Germline V gene lookup returns CDR1 SNHLY and CDR2 FYNNEI. Trimming removed 6 bases from V and 4 bases from J; junction bases left unmatched: 24. This CDR3 comprises 19 residues. CDR3 in amino acids: CASRGVSKGIGGSSYEQYF. The CDR3 DNA reads as TGTGCCAGCAGGGGAGTCTCCAAAGGGATCGGCGGGAGTAGTTACGAGCAGTACTTC.

The chain couples TRBV30 to TRBJ2-1; D is ambiguous. The CDR3 is 14 residues long. Germline CDR1 reads GTSNPN; CDR2 reads SVGIG (reference sequence). Trimming stripped 8 bases from V and 3 bases from J, with 17 bases between. The CDR3 DNA follows: TGTGCCGCCTCCGGGCTCTTGAGCTACAATGAGCAGTTCTTC. It codes for CAASGLLSYNEQFF.

The chain joins TRBV28 to TRBJ1-3; no definite D call. CDR3 length equals 14 residues. Germline V gene sequence: CDR1 MDHEN, CDR2 SYDVKM. The V end was cut by 6 bases, the J end by 0 bases, with 9 bases between. Here the CDR3 reads CASRPSASGNTIYF. The CDR3 bases are TGTGCCAGCAGGCCATCCGCCTCTGGAAACACCATATATTTT.

The chain is built from TRBV21-1 and TRBJ1-5; the table's D call TRBD1 went unverified against the DNA. TRBV21-1 is described as a pseudogene. The CDR3 is 14 amino acids. This CDR3 is CASSSRGRDQPQHF. The CDR3 DNA reads TGTGCCAGCAGCAGCAGGGGGCGAGATCAGCCCCAGCATTTT.

The V gene is TRBV5-4, the J gene TRBJ1-1, with a weak D call TRBD1 (6 bases). CDR1 and CDR2 (germline): SGHNT, YYREEE (reference sequence). The CDR3 sequence is 13 residues long. Trimming pared 0 bases from V and 7 bases from J, leaving 10 bases between. The CDR3 sequence is CASSLEQGGEAFF. CDR3 bases: TGTGCCAGCAGCTTGGAACAGGGTGGTGAAGCTTTCTTT.

The genes are TRBV18 and TRBJ2-7; 9 positions agree with TRBD1. The CDR3 extends over 15 amino acids. The germline V gene has CDR1 KGHSH and CDR2 LQKENI. Losses at the gene ends were 4 bases for V and 5 bases for J; bases not matched to a gene: 9. The CDR3 DNA follows: TGTGCCAGCTCACAGTCCGGGGACAGGGTGCACGAGCAGTACTTC. It specifies CASSQSGDRVHEQYF.

Worth noting for this clone: At the DNA level, this CDR3 is encoded by other sequences in the same sample as well. This chain uses TRBV18 with TRBJ2-1; TRBD2 matches at 14 bases. CDR1 is KGHSH and CDR2 is LQKENI in the germline V gene. There are 16 residues in the CDR3. Unmatched junction bases numbered 1, after V lost 0 bases and J lost 6 bases. As DNA, the CDR3 is TGTGCCAGCTCACCACCAGGACTAGCGGGAGGCAATGAGCAGTTCTTC. This encodes CASSPPGLAGGNEQFF.

The chain recombines TRBV2 with TRBJ2-7, with D hard to call. Germline CDR1 is SNHLY and CDR2 is FYNNEI. The CDR3 is 13 residues long. Trimming cost V 7 bases and J 0 bases, with 10 bases left between them. The CDR3 DNA is TGTGCCAGCACTCCCGACAACTCCTACGAGCAGTACTTC. As protein: CASTPDNSYEQYF.

CDR3 sequence: CASSPPTRIHEQFF. CDR3 in DNA: TGTGCCAGTAGTCCCCCGACAAGGATCCATGAGCAGTTCTTC. V usage is TRBV19 and J usage is TRBJ2-1; no clear D gene. V lost 5 bases to trimming and J lost 8 bases, with 16 bases between them. Germline CDR1 reads LNHDA; CDR2 reads SQIVND (reference sequence). CDR3 length: 14 amino acids.

The chain links TRBV6-6 to TRBJ2-1; 7 bases agree with TRBD2. Germline V gene sequence: CDR1 MNHNY, CDR2 SVGAGI (reference sequence). The CDR3 has 14 residues. Unmatched junction bases numbered 6, after V lost 2 bases and J lost 8 bases. CDR3 nucleotide sequence: TGTGCCAGCAGTTACGGGAGGGTTAGGGATGAGCAGTTCTTC. Translating it yields CASSYGRVRDEQFF.

The gene calls are TRBV28 and TRBJ1-1, with a tentative D call TRBD1 (6 bases). The V and J ends lost 6 bases and 1 base respectively, with 21 bases between them. CDR1 is MDHEN and CDR2 is SYDVKM in the germline V gene. CDR3 length: 17 amino acids. The CDR3 region has the DNA TGTGCCAGCAGCCCCCAGTGGGGGGGGCAGACGAACACTGAAGCTTTCTTT. Residues: CASSPQWGGQTNTEAFF.

This sequence joins TRBV28 and TRBJ2-7, with D possibly being TRBD1 (6 bases). Germline CDR1 reads MDHEN; CDR2 reads SYDVKM. The CDR3 covers 15 residues. The V and J ends lost 6 bases and 6 bases respectively, with 21 bases between them. CDR3 residues: CASSRKFRGLAEQYF. The CDR3 region has the DNA TGTGCCAGCAGCCGGAAGTTCAGGGGTCTGGCCGAGCAGTACTTC. The full variable domain, completed using reference TRBV28 and TRBJ2-7, is DVKVTQSSRYLVKRTGEKVFLECVQDMDHENMFWYRQDPGLGLRLIYFSYDVKMKEKGDIPEGYSVSREKKERFSLILESASTNQTSMYLCASSRKFRGLAEQYFGPGTRLTVT.

As to this clone: The same CDR3 can be traced to other DNA sequences in this sample. The J gene is TRBJ1-5, the V gene TRBV30; D gene uncertain. This CDR3 spans 13 amino acids. Germline V lookup: CDR1 GTSNPN, CDR2 SVGIG (reference sequence). Trimming removed 0 bases at V and 0 bases at J, with 3 bases between. For the CDR3, the DNA is TGTGCCTGGAGTGTGGGTAGCAATCAGCCCCAGCATTTT. This sequence encodes CAWSVGSNQPQHF.

Concerning this clone: The sample contains more than one DNA sequence encoding this CDR3. V usage is TRBV11-2 and J usage is TRBJ1-4, with 9 nucleotides matching TRBD1. Per germline, CDR1 SGHAT and CDR2 FQNNGV. The CDR3 totals 14 residues. J lost 8 bases, V lost 1 base, and 2 bases had no gene match. The CDR3, as DNA: TGTGCCAGCAGCTTAGGACAGGGGGGGGAAAAACTGTTTTTT. It codes for CASSLGQGGEKLFF.

The chain combines TRBV28 with TRBJ1-2; no reliable D call. From germline, CDR1 is MDHEN and CDR2 SYDVKM. V lost 1 base, J lost 7 bases, and 10 bases lay in between. The CDR3 sequence is 13 residues long. The CDR3 protein is CASSLSGFRGYTF. The CDR3 nucleotides read TGTGCCAGCAGTTTATCGGGTTTTCGTGGCTACACCTTC.